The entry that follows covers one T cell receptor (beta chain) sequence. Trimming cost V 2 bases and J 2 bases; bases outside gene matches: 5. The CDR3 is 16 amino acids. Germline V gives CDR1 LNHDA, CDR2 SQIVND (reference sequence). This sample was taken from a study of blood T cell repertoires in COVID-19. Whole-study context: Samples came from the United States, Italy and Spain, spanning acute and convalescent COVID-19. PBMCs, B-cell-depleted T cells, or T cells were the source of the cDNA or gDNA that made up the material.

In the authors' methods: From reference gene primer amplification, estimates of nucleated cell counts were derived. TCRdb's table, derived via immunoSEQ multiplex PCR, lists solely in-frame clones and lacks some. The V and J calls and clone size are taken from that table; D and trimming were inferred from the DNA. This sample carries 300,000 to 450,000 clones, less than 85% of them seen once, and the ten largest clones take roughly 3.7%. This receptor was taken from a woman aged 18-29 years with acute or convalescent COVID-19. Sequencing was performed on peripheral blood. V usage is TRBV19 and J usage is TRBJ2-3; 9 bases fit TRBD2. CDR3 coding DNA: TGTGCCAGTAGTATACGGCTAGCGGGGATCACAGATACGCAGTATTTT. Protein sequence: CASSIRLAGITDTQYF.